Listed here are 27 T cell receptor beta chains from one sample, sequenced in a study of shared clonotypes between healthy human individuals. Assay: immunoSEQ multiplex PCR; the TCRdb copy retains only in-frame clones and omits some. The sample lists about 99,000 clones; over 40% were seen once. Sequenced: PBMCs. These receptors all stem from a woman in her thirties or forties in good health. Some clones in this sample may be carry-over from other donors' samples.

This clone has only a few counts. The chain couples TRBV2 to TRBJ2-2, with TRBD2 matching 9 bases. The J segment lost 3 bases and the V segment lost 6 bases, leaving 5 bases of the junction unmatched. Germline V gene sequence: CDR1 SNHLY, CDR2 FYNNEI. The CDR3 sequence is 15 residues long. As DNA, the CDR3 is TGTGCCAGCAGGAGGGGCGGGAGGGACACCGGGGAGCTGTTTTTT. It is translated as CASRRGGRDTGELFF.

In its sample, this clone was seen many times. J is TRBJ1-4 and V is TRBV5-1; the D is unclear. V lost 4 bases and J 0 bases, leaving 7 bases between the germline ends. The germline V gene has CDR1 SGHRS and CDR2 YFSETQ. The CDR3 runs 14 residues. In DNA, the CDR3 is TGCGCCAGCAGCCAAGCTGCAACTAATGAAAAACTGTTTTTT. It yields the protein CASSQAATNEKLFF.

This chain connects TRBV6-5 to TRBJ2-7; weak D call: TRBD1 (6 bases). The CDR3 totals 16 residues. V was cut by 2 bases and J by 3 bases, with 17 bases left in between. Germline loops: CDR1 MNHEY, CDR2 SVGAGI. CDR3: CASSYRTGPLRYEQYF. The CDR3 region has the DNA TGTGCCAGCAGTTACCGCACAGGGCCCCTCCGCTACGAGCAGTACTTC.

CDR3 nucleotide sequence: TGTGCCAGCAGCCGTGAGGGGACAGGGACGGTCGAGCAGTACTTC. It codes for CASSREGTGTVEQYF. The V call is TRBV7-9, the J call TRBJ2-7; TRBD1 matches 9 bases. Trimming took 5 bases from V and 6 from J; bases not matched to a gene: 11. CDR3 size: 15 residues. Germline assignment: CDR1 SEHNR and CDR2 FQNEAQ (reference sequence).

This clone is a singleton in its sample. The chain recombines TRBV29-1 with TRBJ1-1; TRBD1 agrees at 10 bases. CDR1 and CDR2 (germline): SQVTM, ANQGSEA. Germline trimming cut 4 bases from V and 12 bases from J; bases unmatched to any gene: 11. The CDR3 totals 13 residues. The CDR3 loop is CSVGDRDRGKTFF. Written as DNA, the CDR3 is TGCAGCGTTGGGGACCGGGACAGGGGAAAAACTTTCTTT.

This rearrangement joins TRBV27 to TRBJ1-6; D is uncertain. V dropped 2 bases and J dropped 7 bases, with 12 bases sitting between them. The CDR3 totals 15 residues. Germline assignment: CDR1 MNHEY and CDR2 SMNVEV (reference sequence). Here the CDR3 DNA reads TGTGCCAGCAGTTTAGGGCCGTTCGGGAATTCACCCCTCCACTTT. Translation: CASSLGPFGNSPLHF.

The DNA for the CDR3 is TGTGCCTGGAGTCCTTGGACAGGGGCTAACTATGGCTACACCTTC. As protein: CAWSPWTGANYGYTF. The J gene is TRBJ1-2, the V gene TRBV30; 9 bases are shared with TRBD1. J gave up 0 bases and V 2 bases, and 4 bases lay outside the gene matches. Germline CDR1 reads GTSNPN; CDR2 reads SVGIG (reference sequence). The CDR3 length is 15 residues.

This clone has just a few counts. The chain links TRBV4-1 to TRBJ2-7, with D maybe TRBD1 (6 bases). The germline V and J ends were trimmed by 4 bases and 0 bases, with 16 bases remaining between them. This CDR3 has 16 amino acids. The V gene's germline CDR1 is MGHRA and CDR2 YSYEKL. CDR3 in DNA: TGCGCCAGCAGCCGGGACCGACAGGTACCCTCCTACGAGCAGTACTTC. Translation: CASSRDRQVPSYEQYF.

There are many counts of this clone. The CDR3 nucleotides are TGTGCCAGCAGCTTAGAGGCTAGCGGGAGGACGCAGTATTTT. It translates to CASSLEASGRTQYF. The chain carries TRBV7-9 and TRBJ2-3, with 11 bases fitting TRBD2. V trimming: 1 base; J trimming: 9 bases; junction bases outside the gene matches: 3. The CDR3 has 14 amino acids. From germline, CDR1 is SEHNR and CDR2 FQNEAQ (reference sequence).

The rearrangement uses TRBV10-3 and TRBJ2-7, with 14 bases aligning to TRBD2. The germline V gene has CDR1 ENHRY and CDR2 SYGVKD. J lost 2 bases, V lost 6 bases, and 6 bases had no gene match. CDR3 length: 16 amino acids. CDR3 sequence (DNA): TGTGCCATCAGACCGGGACTAGCGGGAGCGACCTACGAGCAGTACTTC. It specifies CAIRPGLAGATYEQYF.

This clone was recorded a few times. CDR3 coding DNA: TGTGCCAGCAGCCAGCACGCGGCTGGCTCGATCGCCAAAAACATTCAGTACTTC. Amino acid sequence: CASSQHAAGSIAKNIQYF. This chain uses TRBV7-3 with TRBJ2-4; D unclear. The CDR3 spans 18 residues. CDR1 is SGHTA and CDR2 is FQGTGA in the germline V gene. The V end lost 5 bases, the J end lost 1 base, and 21 bases lay between the germline ends.

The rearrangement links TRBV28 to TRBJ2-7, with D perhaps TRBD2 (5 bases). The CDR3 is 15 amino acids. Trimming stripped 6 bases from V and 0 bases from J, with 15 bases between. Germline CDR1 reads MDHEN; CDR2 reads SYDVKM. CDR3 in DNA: TGTGCCAGCAGGGAGGACCAAAGTTGCTCCTACGAGCAGTACTTC. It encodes CASREDQSCSYEQYF.

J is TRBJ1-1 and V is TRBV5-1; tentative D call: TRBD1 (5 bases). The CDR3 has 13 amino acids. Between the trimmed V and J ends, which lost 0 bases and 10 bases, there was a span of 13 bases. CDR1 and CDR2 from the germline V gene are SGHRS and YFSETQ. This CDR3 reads CASSLGADQGAFF. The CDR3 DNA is TGCGCCAGCAGCTTGGGTGCGGACCAGGGAGCTTTCTTT.

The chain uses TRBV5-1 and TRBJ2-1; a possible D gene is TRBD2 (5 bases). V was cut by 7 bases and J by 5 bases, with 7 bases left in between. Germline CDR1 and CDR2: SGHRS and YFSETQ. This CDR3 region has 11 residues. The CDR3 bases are TGCGCCAGCCGGAGGAACAATGAGCAGTTCTTC. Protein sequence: CASRRNNEQFF.

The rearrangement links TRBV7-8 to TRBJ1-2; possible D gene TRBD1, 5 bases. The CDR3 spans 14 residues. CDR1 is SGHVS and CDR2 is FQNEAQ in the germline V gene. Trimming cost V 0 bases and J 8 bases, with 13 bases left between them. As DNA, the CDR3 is TGTGCCAGCAGCTTAGCGCTACTTTCAGGGGGCTACACCTTC. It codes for CASSLALLSGGYTF.

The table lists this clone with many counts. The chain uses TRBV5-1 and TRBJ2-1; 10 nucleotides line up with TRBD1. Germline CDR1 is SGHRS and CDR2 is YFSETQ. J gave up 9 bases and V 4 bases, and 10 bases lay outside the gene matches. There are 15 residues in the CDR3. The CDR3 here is CASSIRDRGRGEQFF. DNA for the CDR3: TGCGCCAGCAGCATCCGGGACAGGGGAAGGGGTGAGCAGTTCTTC. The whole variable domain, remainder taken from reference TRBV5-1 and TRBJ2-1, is KAGVTQTPRYLIKTRGQQVTLSCSPISGHRSVSWYQQTPGQGLQFLFEYFSETQRNKGNFPGRFSGRQFSNSRSEMNVSTLELGDSALYLCASSIRDRGRGEQFFGPGTRLTVL.

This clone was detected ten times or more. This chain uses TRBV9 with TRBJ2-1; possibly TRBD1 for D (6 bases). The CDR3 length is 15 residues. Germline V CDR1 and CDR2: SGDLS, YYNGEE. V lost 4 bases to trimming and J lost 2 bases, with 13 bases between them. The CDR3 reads CASSPTTGPYNEQFF. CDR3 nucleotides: TGTGCCAGCAGCCCAACGACAGGTCCCTACAATGAGCAGTTCTTC.

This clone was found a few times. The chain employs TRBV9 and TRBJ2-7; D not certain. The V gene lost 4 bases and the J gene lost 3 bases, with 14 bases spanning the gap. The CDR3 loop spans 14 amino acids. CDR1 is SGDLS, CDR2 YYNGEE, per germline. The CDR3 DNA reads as TGTGCCAGCAGCCCGCCGGCGTCCGACTACGAGCAGTACTTC. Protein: CASSPPASDYEQYF.

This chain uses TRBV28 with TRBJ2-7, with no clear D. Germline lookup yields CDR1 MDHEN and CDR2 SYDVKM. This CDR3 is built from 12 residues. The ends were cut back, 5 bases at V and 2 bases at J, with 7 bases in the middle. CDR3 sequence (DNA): TGTGCCAGCAGTGACGCCGCCTACGAGCAGTACTTC. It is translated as CASSDAAYEQYF.

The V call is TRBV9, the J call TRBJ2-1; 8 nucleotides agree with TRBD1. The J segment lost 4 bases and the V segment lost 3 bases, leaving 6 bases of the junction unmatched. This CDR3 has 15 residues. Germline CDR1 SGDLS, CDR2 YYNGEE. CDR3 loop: CASSEEGQVYNEQFF. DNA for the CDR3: TGTGCCAGCAGCGAGGAGGGACAGGTATACAATGAGCAGTTCTTC.

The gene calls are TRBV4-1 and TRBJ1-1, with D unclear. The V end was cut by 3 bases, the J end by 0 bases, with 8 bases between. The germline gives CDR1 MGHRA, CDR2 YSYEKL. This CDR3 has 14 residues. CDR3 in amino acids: CASSQDRMNTEAFF. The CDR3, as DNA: TGCGCCAGCAGCCAGGACCGGATGAACACTGAAGCTTTCTTT.

The CDR3 loop is CAWKIRAASNYGYTF. CDR3 DNA: TGTGCCTGGAAAATCAGGGCAGCTTCTAACTATGGCTACACCTTC. The genes are TRBV30 and TRBJ1-2; D is possibly TRBD1 (5 bases). Germline CDR1 and CDR2: GTSNPN and SVGIG (reference sequence). The CDR3 has 15 amino acids. The V and J ends lost 4 bases and 0 bases respectively, with 15 bases between them.

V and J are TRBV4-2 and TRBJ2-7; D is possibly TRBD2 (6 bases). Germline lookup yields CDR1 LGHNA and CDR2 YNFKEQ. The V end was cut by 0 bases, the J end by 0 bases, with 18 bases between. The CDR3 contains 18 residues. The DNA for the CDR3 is TGTGCCAGCAGCCAAGAGCCTGTGGGGACTGCTCCCTCCTACGAGCAGTACTTC. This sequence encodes CASSQEPVGTAPSYEQYF.

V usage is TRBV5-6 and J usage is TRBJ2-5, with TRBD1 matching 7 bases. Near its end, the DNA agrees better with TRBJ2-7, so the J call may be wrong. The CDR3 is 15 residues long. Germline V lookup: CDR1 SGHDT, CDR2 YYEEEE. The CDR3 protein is CASSLVGQTSDEQYF. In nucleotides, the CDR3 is TGTGCCAGCAGCTTGGTGGGACAGACGTCGGACGAGCAGTACTTC.

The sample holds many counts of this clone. CDR3 sequence (DNA): TGTGCCGCCAGCGGGGGTCGTAATCAGCCCCAGCATTTT. Translating gives CAASGGRNQPQHF. The rearrangement links TRBV6-1 to TRBJ1-5, with a weak D call TRBD1 (5 bases). The germline V and J ends were trimmed by 11 bases and 4 bases, with 15 bases remaining between them. The germline V gene encodes CDR1 MNHNS and CDR2 SASEGT. The length of the CDR3 is 13 residues.

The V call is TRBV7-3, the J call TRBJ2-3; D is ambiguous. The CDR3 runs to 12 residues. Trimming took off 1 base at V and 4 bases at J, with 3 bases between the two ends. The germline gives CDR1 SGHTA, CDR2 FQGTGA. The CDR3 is CASSLNSDTQYF. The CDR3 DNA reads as TGTGCCAGCAGCTTAAACTCAGATACGCAGTATTTT.

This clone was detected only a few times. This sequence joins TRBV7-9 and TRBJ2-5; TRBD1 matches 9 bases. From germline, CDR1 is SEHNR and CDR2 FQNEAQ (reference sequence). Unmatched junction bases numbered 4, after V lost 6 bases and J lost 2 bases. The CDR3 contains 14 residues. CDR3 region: CASRPGTGQETQYF. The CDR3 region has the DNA TGTGCCAGCAGGCCCGGGACAGGGCAAGAGACCCAGTACTTC.